This entry concerns a single T cell receptor beta chain. These data are taken from a study of blood T cell repertoires in COVID-19. Only in-frame clones appear in the TCRdb table, and some are missing; sequencing was by immunoSEQ multiplex PCR. The sample includes about 400,000 clones, 88% of them seen just once. The CDR3 length is 15 residues. V lost 3 bases, J lost 5 bases, and 8 bases stayed unmatched. Germline V gene lookup returns CDR1 SGDLS and CDR2 YYNGEE. The sample comprised PBMCs or T cells enriched from blood (not recorded which). This receptor was obtained from a woman in her forties with acute COVID-19. The chain joins TRBV9 to TRBJ1-5, with 7 bases lining up with TRBD1. CDR3 sequence: CASSATGTEHQPQHF. The CDR3 coding sequence is TGTGCCAGCAGCGCGACCGGGACAGAACATCAGCCCCAGCATTTT.